This is a list of T cell receptor beta chains from one sample in a study of Graves' ophthalmopathy and Graves' hyperthyroidism. TCRdb re-called the multiplex PCR reads through MiXCR, storing one row per CDR3 protein. The sample holds 400,000 or so distinct CDR3 sequences; approximately 15% are singletons and the top ten take roughly 7%. The source material was peripheral blood. The receptors derive from a woman younger than 30 with stable Graves' hyperthyroidism. CDR3s include the opening cysteine and the closing phenylalanine or tryptophan. A D gene is named only where the DNA matches it firmly. Rows may omit the clone size; those that give it use once, few, many or a size class.

V gene: TRBV10-3; J gene: TRBJ1-6; D gene: -; clone size: many; CDR3 DNA: TGTGCCATCAGTGAAGGGCGGGATGTCTATAATTCACCCCTCCACTTT; CDR3 protein: CAISEGRDVYNSPLHF
V gene: TRBV19; J gene: TRBJ1-5; D gene: -; clone size: few; CDR3 DNA: TGTGCCAGTAGTATCGTCCCAGGGCGAGGCAATCAGCCCCAGCATTTT; CDR3 protein: CASSIVPGRGNQPQHF
V gene: TRBV12-3/TRBV12-4; J gene: TRBJ2-7; D gene: TRBD2; clone size: many; CDR3 DNA: TGTGCCAGCAGTCTAGCGGGGGAATACTACGAGCAGTACTTC; CDR3 protein: CASSLAGEYYEQYF
V gene: TRBV10-2; J gene: TRBJ1-1; D gene: -; clone size: many; CDR3 DNA: TGCGCCAGCAGCGCCCCCGACCGCGGGGACACTGAAGCTTTCTTT; CDR3 protein: CASSAPDRGDTEAFF
V gene: TRBV14; J gene: TRBJ2-7; D gene: -; clone size: many; CDR3 DNA: TGTGCCAGCAGCCAAGTGCAGGGGCAGCAGTACTTC; CDR3 protein: CASSQVQGQQYF
V gene: TRBV6-1; J gene: TRBJ1-2; D gene: TRBD1; clone size: many; CDR3 DNA: TGTGCCAGCAGTGGGACAGGGGGGTATAATGGCTACACCTTC; CDR3 protein: CASSGTGGYNGYTF
V gene: TRBV15; J gene: TRBJ2-7; D gene: TRBD2; clone size: -; CDR3 DNA: TGTGCCACCAGCTGGCTGGGGAGGGACGAGCAGTACTTC; CDR3 protein: CATSWLGRDEQYF
V gene: TRBV7-2; J gene: TRBJ1-1; D gene: TRBD1; clone size: -; CDR3 DNA: TGTGCCAGCAGGGAGGACAGGGAGAGCACTGAAGCTTTCTTT; CDR3 protein: CASREDRESTEAFF
V gene: TRBV28; J gene: TRBJ1-6; D gene: -; clone size: many; CDR3 DNA: TGTGCCAGCAGTTTATCTTCCTCCTTCAATTCACCCCTCCACTTT; CDR3 protein: CASSLSSSFNSPLHF
V gene: TRBV9; J gene: TRBJ1-2; D gene: -; clone size: -; CDR3 DNA: TGTGCCAGCAGCGTAGACTTGGGGACCTCAGACTATGGCTACACCTTC; CDR3 protein: CASSVDLGTSDYGYTF
V gene: TRBV7-8; J gene: TRBJ1-3; D gene: -; clone size: few; CDR3 DNA: TGTGCCAGCAGCTTAGCGGGAACAGCTGGAAACACCATATATTTT; CDR3 protein: CASSLAGTAGNTIYF
V gene: TRBV6-1; J gene: TRBJ1-1; D gene: TRBD1; clone size: -; CDR3 DNA: TGTGCCAGCAGAGAAGACAGGGGGAGCACTGAAGCTTTCTTT; CDR3 protein: CASREDRGSTEAFF
V gene: TRBV5-1; J gene: TRBJ1-5; D gene: TRBD1; clone size: many; CDR3 DNA: TGCGCCAGCAGCTTGTGGACAGGGGTCGGGCAGCCCCAGCATTTT; CDR3 protein: CASSLWTGVGQPQHF
V gene: TRBV12-3/TRBV12-4; J gene: TRBJ1-2; D gene: TRBD1; clone size: many; CDR3 DNA: TGTGCCAGCACCCAGGGACAGAATTTTTATGGCTACACCTTC; CDR3 protein: CASTQGQNFYGYTF
V gene: TRBV6-1; J gene: TRBJ2-7; D gene: -; clone size: many; CDR3 DNA: TGTGCCAGCAGCAAAGGGACCTACGAGCAGTACTTC; CDR3 protein: CASSKGTYEQYF
V gene: TRBV12-3/TRBV12-4; J gene: TRBJ1-1; D gene: -; clone size: many; CDR3 DNA: TGTGCCAGCAGTTTACCCCCGAGAACTGAAGCTTTCTTT; CDR3 protein: CASSLPPRTEAFF
V gene: TRBV5-5; J gene: TRBJ2-7; D gene: TRBD1; clone size: few; CDR3 DNA: TGTGCCAGCAGCGTCCCAGGGGGTTCCTACGAGCAGTACTTC; CDR3 protein: CASSVPGGSYEQYF
V gene: TRBV27; J gene: TRBJ2-6; D gene: TRBD1; clone size: -; CDR3 DNA: TGTGCCAGCAGTCCAGGACAGGGTCATGGGGCCAACGTCCTGACTTTC; CDR3 protein: CASSPGQGHGANVLTF
V gene: TRBV6-5; J gene: TRBJ1-1; D gene: -; clone size: many; CDR3 DNA: TGTGCCAGCACTTCCTCCGTGAACGCTATGAACACTGAAGCTTTCTTT; CDR3 protein: CASTSSVNAMNTEAFF
V gene: TRBV6-1; J gene: TRBJ2-5; D gene: -; clone size: many; CDR3 DNA: TGTGCCAGCAAACAACTGGGGGGGCCGGGCCAAGAGACCCAGTACTTC; CDR3 protein: CASKQLGGPGQETQYF
V gene: TRBV12-3/TRBV12-4; J gene: TRBJ2-5; D gene: TRBD2; clone size: many; CDR3 DNA: TGTGCCAGCAGTTTTCTACAGATAGCGGGGGGGCCGGGAGAGACCCAGTACTTC; CDR3 protein: CASSFLQIAGGPGETQYF
V gene: TRBV11-2; J gene: TRBJ2-5; D gene: -; clone size: -; CDR3 DNA: TGTGCCAGCAGCTTTAGTATCGGCAGACGAGAGACCCAGTACTTC; CDR3 protein: CASSFSIGRRETQYF
V gene: TRBV10-1; J gene: TRBJ2-5; D gene: -; clone size: many; CDR3 DNA: TGCGCCAGCAGTGAGTCACGAGTTGGGACCCAGTACTTC; CDR3 protein: CASSESRVGTQYF
V gene: TRBV12-3/TRBV12-4; J gene: TRBJ2-7; D gene: -; clone size: many; CDR3 DNA: TGTGCCAGCAGTTTAGAGAGGGGGGGGGCCTACGAGCAGTACTTC; CDR3 protein: CASSLERGGAYEQYF
V gene: TRBV20-1; J gene: TRBJ1-1; D gene: -; clone size: few; CDR3 DNA: TGCAGTGCTAGAGATTCGAGGGCTGGGGTCGCTGAAGCTTTCTTT; CDR3 protein: CSARDSRAGVAEAFF